This is a list of T cell receptor beta chains from one sample in a study of shared clonotypes between healthy human individuals. TCRdb's table, derived via immunoSEQ multiplex PCR, lists solely in-frame clones and lacks some. The sample lists over a million clones, approximately 98.5% occurring once. The sequenced material came from naive CD4+ T cells sorted from blood. These receptors all stem from a man aged 25-40 years in good health. Both conserved end residues are part of each CDR3. The order of the fields is clone size, J gene, V gene, D gene, CDR3 protein, CDR3 DNA. The D gene is left open where the match is weak. Size values are once, few and many counts, or a class for expanded clones, and some rows have none.

- TRBJ2-7 TRBV27 - CASSFSYSESSYEQYF TGTGCCAGCAGTTTTAGTTACAGTGAAAGCTCCTACGAGCAGTACTTC
- TRBJ2-1 TRBV27 TRBD2 CASSLRTSIPDEQFF TGTGCCAGCAGTTTAAGGACTAGCATACCCGATGAGCAGTTCTTC
- TRBJ2-1 TRBV5-1 TRBD1 CASSLPGQGQNEQFF TGCGCCAGCAGCTTACCGGGACAGGGACAAAATGAGCAGTTCTTC
- TRBJ2-3 TRBV7-9 - CASRVVAPGAHEDTQYF TGTGCCAGCAGAGTCGTAGCCCCTGGCGCCCACGAAGATACGCAGTATTTT
- TRBJ2-1 TRBV10-1 - CASSERRESYNEQFF TGCGCCAGCAGTGAACGGCGGGAATCCTACAATGAGCAGTTCTTC
- TRBJ2-7 TRBV28 - CASSSDLYEQYF TGTGCCAGCAGTTCCGACCTCTACGAGCAGTACTTC
once TRBJ2-2 TRBV18 TRBD2 CASSLRGLAGGVGTGELFF TGTGCCAGCTCACTACGTGGATTAGCGGGAGGAGTTGGCACCGGGGAGCTGTTTTTT
- TRBJ2-2 TRBV9 - CASSVDLGRANTGELFF TGTGCCAGCAGCGTAGATTTGGGCAGAGCGAACACCGGGGAGCTGTTTTTT
once TRBJ2-6 TRBV29-1 - CSVGGSAGANVLTF TGCAGCGTTGGTGGAAGTGCTGGGGCCAACGTCCTGACTTTC
- TRBJ2-3 TRBV5-1 - CASSLAKLASDTQYF TGCGCCAGCAGCTTGGCCAAATTAGCATCAGATACGCAGTATTTT
- TRBJ2-6 TRBV9 - CASSVSSSGANVLTF TGTGCCAGCAGCGTAAGCAGCTCTGGGGCCAACGTCCTGACTTTC
- TRBJ2-4 TRBV6-5 - CASRGAKNIQYF TGTGCCAGCCGGGGAGCCAAAAACATTCAGTACTTC
- TRBJ1-2 TRBV11-2 - CASSLDPDVVCLF TGTGCCAGCAGCTTAGATCCCGATGTGGTTTGCTTGTTC
once TRBJ1-1 TRBV7-3 - CASSLTVNTEAFF TGTGCCAGCAGCTTAACGGTGAACACTGAAGCTTTCTTT
- TRBJ1-4 TRBV5-1 TRBD1 CASSGTGGREKLFF TGCGCCAGCAGCGGGACAGGGGGTCGTGAAAAACTGTTTTTT
- TRBJ1-1 TRBV6-1 TRBD1 CASSQTGQATEAFF TGTGCCAGCAGTCAGACAGGGCAGGCGACTGAAGCTTTCTTT
once TRBJ2-2 TRBV29-1 - CSVDEGSGMAGELFF TGCAGCGTTGATGAGGGATCTGGGATGGCCGGGGAGCTGTTTTTT
once TRBJ2-3 TRBV7-6 TRBD1 CASSPRVKGTGETDTQYF TGTGCCAGCAGCCCTAGGGTTAAGGGGACAGGGGAGACAGATACGCAGTATTTT
once TRBJ2-5 TRBV5-4 - CATDRTVQETQYF TGTGCCACCGACCGGACCGTGCAAGAGACCCAGTACTTC
- TRBJ2-5 TRBV10-2 TRBD2 CASTPTSGSKETQYF TGCGCCAGCACCCCGACTAGCGGGAGTAAAGAGACCCAGTACTTC
- TRBJ1-2 TRBV18 - CASSPSDTAGGYTF TGTGCCAGCTCACCATCTGATACGGCAGGCGGCTACACCTTC
- TRBJ1-5 TRBV27 - CASGRGSNQPQHF TGTGCCAGCGGCAGGGGAAGCAATCAGCCCCAGCATTTT
- TRBJ1-2 TRBV25-1 TRBD1 CASNGQGSGYTF TGTGCCAGCAACGGACAGGGCTCTGGCTACACCTTC
- TRBJ1-1 TRBV11-3 - CASSVGGLDTEAFF TGTGCCAGCAGCGTCGGGGGTTTGGACACTGAAGCTTTCTTT
- TRBJ1-5 TRBV6-5 - CASSLIHGNQPQHF TGTGCCAGCAGTTTGATTCATGGCAATCAGCCCCAGCATTTT
- TRBJ2-5 TRBV6-1 - CASSWAGGRLETQYF TGTGCCAGCAGTTGGGCAGGGGGGCGGTTGGAGACCCAGTACTTC
- TRBJ1-3 TRBV15 - CATSRVTRVSGNTIYF TGTGCCACCAGCAGAGTAACAAGGGTCTCTGGAAACACCATATATTTT
- TRBJ2-3 TRBV10-1 - CASSESVSGAESDTQYF TGCGCCAGCAGTGAGTCGGTATCAGGGGCTGAGTCAGATACGCAGTATTTT
- TRBJ2-1 TRBV7-9 - CASSPDGSFEQFF TGTGCCAGCAGCCCGGACGGGAGTTTTGAGCAGTTCTTC